This T cell receptor (beta chain) was documented in a study of beta chain features in type 1 diabetes. What was sequenced were expressed TCRB transcripts, since all of the isolated RNA had been reverse transcribed. This table comes from immunoSEQ multiplex PCR, and its TCRdb copy is limited to in-frame clones, with some not included. The sample records roughly 450,000 clones, roughly 11% being singletons. Trimming cost V 10 bases and J 8 bases, with 14 bases left between them. The CDR3 length is 12 residues. Germline V gene lookup returns CDR1 MDHEN and CDR2 SYDVKM. This chain uses TRBV28 with TRBJ1-4; D gene uncertain. The clonotype was recovered from a woman aged 18-35 years in good health. Sequenced input: naive CD4+ T cells from blood. DNA of the CDR3: TGTGCCACCTATGATGTGGAAGAAAAACTGTTTTTT. Encoded protein: CATYDVEEKLFF. The whole variable domain, remainder taken from reference TRBV28 and TRBJ1-4, is DVKVTQSSRYLVKRTGEKVFLECVQDMDHENMFWYRQDPGLGLRLIYFSYDVKMKEKGDIPEGYSVSREKKERFSLILESASTNQTSMYLCATYDVEEKLFFGSGTQLSVL.